This TCR beta chain stems from a study of T cells in Graves' hyperthyroidism and ophthalmopathy. Study-wide results and limits: Expanded thyroid clonotypes (above 0.001) were mostly also found in blood. Ophthalmopathy was told apart from stable hyperthyroidism by a 13 V-J model.

TCR beta CDR3 regions were amplified from RNA transcripts. Initially, a first-round RT-PCR of the TCR CDR3 employed the HTBI primer set. TCRdb ran MiXCR on the multiplex PCR reads and lists one entry per CDR3 protein. The sample yields about 200,000 distinct CDR3 sequences, around 18% seen once. This CDR3 is 16 amino acids long. CDR1 SGHDN and CDR2 FVKESK come from the germline V gene. The V and J ends lost 1 base and 5 bases respectively, with 12 bases between them. With respect to this clonotype: Its specificity is unknown.

The sequenced material came from blood. The rearrangement joins TRBV14 to TRBJ1-6, with D unresolved. This TCR came from a man aged 35 to 55 with Graves' hyperthyroidism. This chain's CDR3 is CASSQGGYVDNSPLHF. The CDR3 region has the DNA TGTGCCAGCAGCCAAGGTGGATATGTGGATAATTCACCCCTCCACTTT.